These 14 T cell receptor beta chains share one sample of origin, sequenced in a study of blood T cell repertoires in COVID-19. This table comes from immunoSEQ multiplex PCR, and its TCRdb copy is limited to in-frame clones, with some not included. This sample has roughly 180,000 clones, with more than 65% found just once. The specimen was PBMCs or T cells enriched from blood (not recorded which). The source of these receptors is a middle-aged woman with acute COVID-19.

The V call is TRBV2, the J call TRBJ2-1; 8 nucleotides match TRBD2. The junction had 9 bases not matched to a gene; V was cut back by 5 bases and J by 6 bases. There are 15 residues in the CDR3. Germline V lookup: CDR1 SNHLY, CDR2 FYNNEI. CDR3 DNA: TGTGCCAGCAGTAGCGGGAGATCTTGGGCCAATGAGCAGTTCTTC. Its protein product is CASSSGRSWANEQFF.

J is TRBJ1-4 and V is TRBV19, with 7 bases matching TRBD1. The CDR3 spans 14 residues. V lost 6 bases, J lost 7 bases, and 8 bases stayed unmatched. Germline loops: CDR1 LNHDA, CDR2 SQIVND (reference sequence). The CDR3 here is CASSRDRGGEKLFF. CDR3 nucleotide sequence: TGTGCCAGTAGCCGGGACAGAGGGGGTGAAAAACTGTTTTTT.

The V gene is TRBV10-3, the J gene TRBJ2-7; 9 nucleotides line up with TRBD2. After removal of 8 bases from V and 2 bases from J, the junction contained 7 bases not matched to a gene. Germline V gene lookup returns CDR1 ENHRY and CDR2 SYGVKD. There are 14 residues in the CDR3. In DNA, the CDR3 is TGTGCCATCGGAGCCGGGACTAGCACCTACGAGCAGTACTTC. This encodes CAIGAGTSTYEQYF.

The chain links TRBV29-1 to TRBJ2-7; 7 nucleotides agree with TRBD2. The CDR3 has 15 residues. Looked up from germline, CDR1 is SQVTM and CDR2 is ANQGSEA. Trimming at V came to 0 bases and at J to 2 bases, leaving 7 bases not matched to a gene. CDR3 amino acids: CSVEDRRESTYEQYF. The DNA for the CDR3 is TGCAGCGTTGAAGATCGGCGGGAGAGTACCTACGAGCAGTACTTC.

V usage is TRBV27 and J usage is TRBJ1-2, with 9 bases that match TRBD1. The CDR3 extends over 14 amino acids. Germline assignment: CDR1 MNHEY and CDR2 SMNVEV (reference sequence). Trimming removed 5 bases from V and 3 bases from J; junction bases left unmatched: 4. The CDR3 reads CASSTTGGDYGYTF. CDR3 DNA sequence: TGTGCCAGCAGTACAACAGGGGGCGACTATGGCTACACCTTC.

The CDR3, as DNA: TGTGCCAGCAGGAGACAGGGAGCTGGAAACACCATATATTTT. Protein sequence: CASRRQGAGNTIYF. The chain joins TRBV6-5 to TRBJ1-3; 7 bases line up with TRBD1. Trimming removed 6 bases from V and 2 bases from J; junction bases left unmatched: 4. Germline loops: CDR1 MNHEY, CDR2 SVGAGI. The CDR3 is 14 amino acids.

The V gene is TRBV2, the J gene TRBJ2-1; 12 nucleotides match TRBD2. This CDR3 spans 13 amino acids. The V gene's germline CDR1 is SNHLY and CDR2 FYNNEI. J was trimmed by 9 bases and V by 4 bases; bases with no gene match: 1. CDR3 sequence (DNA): TGTGCCAGCAGTGTGGGACTAGCGGGTGAGCAGTTCTTC. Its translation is CASSVGLAGEQFF.

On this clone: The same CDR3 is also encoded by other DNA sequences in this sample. In nucleotides, the CDR3 is TGCGCCAGCAGCTTGGGGGGGCATAATGAGCAGTTCTTC. This sequence encodes CASSLGGHNEQFF. The J gene is TRBJ2-1, the V gene TRBV5-1; weak D call: TRBD1 (6 bases). CDR3 length equals 13 residues. Looked up from germline, CDR1 is SGHRS and CDR2 is YFSETQ. Trimming pared 0 bases from V and 7 bases from J, leaving 8 bases between.

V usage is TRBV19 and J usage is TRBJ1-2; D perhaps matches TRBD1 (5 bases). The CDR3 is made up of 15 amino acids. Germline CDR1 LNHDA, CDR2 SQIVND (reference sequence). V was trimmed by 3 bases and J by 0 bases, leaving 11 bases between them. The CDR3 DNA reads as TGTGCCAGTAGTATCGACAGATTGGCTAACTATGGCTACACCTTC. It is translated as CASSIDRLANYGYTF. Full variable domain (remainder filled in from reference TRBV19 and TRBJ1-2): DGGITQSPKYLFRKEGQNVTLSCEQNLNHDAMYWYRQDPGQGLRLIYYSQIVNDFQKGDIAEGYSVSREKKESFPLTVTSAQKNPTAFYLCASSIDRLANYGYTFGSGTRLTVV.

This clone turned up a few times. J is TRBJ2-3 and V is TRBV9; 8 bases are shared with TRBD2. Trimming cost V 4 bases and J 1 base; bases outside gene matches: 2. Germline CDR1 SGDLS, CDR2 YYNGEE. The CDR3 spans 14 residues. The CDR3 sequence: CASSTGGRTDTQYF. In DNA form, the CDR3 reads TGTGCCAGCAGCACGGGAGGGCGCACAGATACGCAGTATTTT.

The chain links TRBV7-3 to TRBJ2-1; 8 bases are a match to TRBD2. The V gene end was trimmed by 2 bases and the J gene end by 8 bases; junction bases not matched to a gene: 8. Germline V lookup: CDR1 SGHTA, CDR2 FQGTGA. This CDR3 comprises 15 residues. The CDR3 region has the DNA TGTGCCAGCAGCTTATTGGGCGGGAGGACCGATGAGCAGTTCTTC. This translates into CASSLLGGRTDEQFF.

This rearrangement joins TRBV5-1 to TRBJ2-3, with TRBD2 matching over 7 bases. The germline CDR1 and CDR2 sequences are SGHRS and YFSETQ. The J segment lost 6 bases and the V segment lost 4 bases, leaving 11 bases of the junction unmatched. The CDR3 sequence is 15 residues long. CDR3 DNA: TGCGCCAGCAGCCCGGAAGGATGGGGAGGGGATACGCAGTATTTT. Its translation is CASSPEGWGGDTQYF. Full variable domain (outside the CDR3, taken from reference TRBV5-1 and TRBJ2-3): KAGVTQTPRYLIKTRGQQVTLSCSPISGHRSVSWYQQTPGQGLQFLFEYFSETQRNKGNFPGRFSGRQFSNSRSEMNVSTLELGDSALYLCASSPEGWGGDTQYFGPGTRLTVL.

This CDR3 is CASSYYETGSGYTF. In DNA, the CDR3 is TGTGCCAGCAGTTACTACGAGACAGGGTCCGGCTACACCTTC. The genes are TRBV6-6 and TRBJ1-2, with 7 bases fitting TRBD1. The CDR3 is made up of 14 amino acids. CDR1 is MNHNY, CDR2 SVGAGI, per germline (reference sequence). V lost 1 base to trimming and J lost 8 bases; unmatched junction nucleotides: 7.

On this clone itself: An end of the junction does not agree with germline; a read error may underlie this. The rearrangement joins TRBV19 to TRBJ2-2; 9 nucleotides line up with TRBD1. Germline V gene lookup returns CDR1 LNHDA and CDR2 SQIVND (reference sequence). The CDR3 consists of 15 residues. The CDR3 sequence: CGVGTGQGYTGELFF. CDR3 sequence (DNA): TGCGGAGTGGGGACAGGGCAGGGTTACACCGGGGAGCTGTTTTTT.